This TCR beta chain was captured in a study of CD8 T cells in ankylosing spondylitis (TCRdb year 2017). At the level of the whole study: To find TCR variants linked to disease, the study profiled T cell receptor beta repertoires in ankylosing spondylitis patients and healthy donors. The full study cohort was made up of about 25 ankylosing spondylitis patients and around 100 healthy donors. Peripheral blood samples were taken, and synovial fluid was additionally collected from ankylosing spondylitis patients. Results the study describes overall, beyond this receptor: Blood from ankylosing spondylitis patients appeared to be characterized by a TCR beta motif composed of eight highly homologous amino acid variants. Significant enrichment of the disease-linked clones was reported in matched synovial fluid samples from ankylosing spondylitis patients. Some motif variants were previously reported in synovial fluid and blood of reactive arthritis patients, suggesting common disease-initiation mechanisms. In peripheral blood, the disease-linked clones were found at relatively low frequencies and had a CD8+ phenotype.

Data came from an Illumina HiSeq 2500. Quantitative 5'-RACE with molecular barcodes was used to prepare TCR beta libraries. As for the original processing: A new computational method based on a probabilistic model of VDJ rearrangement was used to identify disease-linked TCR variants. TCRdb itself trimmed the public reads at Q25 with fastp, ran MiXCR and retained productive beta chains. Each entry merges the rows of one CDR3 protein and shows their most common DNA and genes. The V and J calls were determined by TCRdb, not by the authors. The sample has around 160,000 distinct CDR3 sequences on record, more than 9% of them singletons. Of the sample, almost 30% is held by the ten largest clones. Reading the germline V gene (reference sequence) gives CDR1 LGHDT and CDR2 YNNKEL. Inclusive of the bounding cysteine and phenylalanine, the CDR3 is 14 residues long. Just the 42-base CDR3 DNA is kept, in frame starting at base 1. The germline ends are 7 bases apart after V is trimmed by 1 base and J by 0 bases.

This clonotype was observed many times. Its antigen has not been determined. No much larger clonotype is one base removed from it; base qualities were not supplied. The receptor was derived from a male donor with ankylosing spondylitis or in good health (not recorded which). Sequencing was carried out using blood, either unsorted or a sorted T cell fraction (not recorded which). This chain joins TRBV3-1 to TRBJ2-7, with the identity of the D gene unclear. The bases read TGTGCCAGCAGCCAAGCTCGCAACTCCTACGAGCAGTACTTC. Its translation is CASSQARNSYEQYF.